These T cell receptor beta chains were read from a single sample in a study of shared clonotypes between healthy human individuals. Libraries were prepared by immunoSEQ multiplex PCR; TCRdb keeps only in-frame clonotypes and omits some of them. The sample yields roughly 2.4 million clones, around 95% seen once. The sample taken for sequencing was naive CD4+ T cells sorted from blood. Every receptor here comes from a man aged 18 to 29 in good health. The CDR3 runs from the conserved cysteine through the conserved F or W. D genes are given only for firm matches. The size of a clone is reported for some rows only, either as once, few or many, or as a class for expanded clones.

j_call,v_call,d_call,clone_size,cdr3_aa,cdr3_nt
TRBJ1-1,TRBV7-9,-,-,CASSFRAGDNTEAFF,TGTGCCAGCAGCTTTCGCGCGGGGGACAACACTGAAGCTTTCTTT
TRBJ2-7,TRBV30,-,-,CAWSVRTLTYEQYF,TGTGCCTGGAGTGTTCGGACTTTGACCTACGAGCAGTACTTC
TRBJ2-2,TRBV2,-,-,CASSGASMDTGELFF,TGTGCCAGCAGTGGGGCTAGCATGGACACCGGGGAGCTGTTTTTT
TRBJ2-6,TRBV18,-,-,CASSPLDSSGANVLTF,TGTGCCAGCTCACCACTGGACAGCTCTGGGGCCAACGTCCTGACTTTC
TRBJ2-2,TRBV5-1,-,-,CASSLEDNTGELFF,TGCGCCAGCAGCTTGGAGGACAACACCGGGGAGCTGTTTTTT
TRBJ2-1,TRBV14,TRBD2,-,CASSRGSGRAGNEQFF,TGTGCCAGCAGCCGCGGTAGCGGGAGGGCCGGGAATGAGCAGTTCTTC
TRBJ2-1,TRBV2,TRBD2,-,CASSEEGLAGVNEQFF,TGTGCCAGCAGTGAGGAGGGACTAGCGGGGGTCAATGAGCAGTTCTTC
TRBJ2-1,TRBV9,-,-,CASSVGQGNEQFF,TGTGCCAGCAGCGTAGGGCAGGGGAATGAGCAGTTCTTC
TRBJ2-3,TRBV7-6,-,-,CASSQLKDTQYF,TGTGCCAGCAGCCAACTAAAAGATACGCAGTATTTT
TRBJ2-3,TRBV9,-,-,CASSPIPYPDTQYF,TGTGCCAGCAGCCCTATCCCATACCCAGATACGCAGTATTTT
TRBJ2-3,TRBV4-1,-,-,CASSPRWGALGTDTQYF,TGCGCCAGCAGCCCTCGTTGGGGGGCCTTAGGCACAGATACGCAGTATTTT
TRBJ2-1,TRBV6-5,-,-,CASSYSPIAIEQFF,TGTGCCAGCAGTTACTCGCCTATCGCCATTGAGCAGTTCTTC
TRBJ2-1,TRBV5-3,-,-,CARSLVYNNEQFF,TGTGCCAGAAGCTTGGTTTACAACAATGAGCAGTTCTTC
TRBJ1-5,TRBV6-5,-,-,CASSRTVMDNQPQHF,TGTGCCAGCAGCCGTACAGTGATGGACAATCAGCCCCAGCATTTT
TRBJ1-4,TRBV5-4,-,-,CASSVGLANEKLFF,TGTGCCAGCAGCGTCGGGTTGGCTAATGAAAAACTGTTTTTT
TRBJ2-2,TRBV2,-,once,CASRGYNTGELFF,TGTGCCAGCAGGGGCTACAACACCGGGGAGCTGTTTTTC
TRBJ2-1,TRBV5-5,-,-,CASSLDHINEQFF,TGTGCCAGCAGCTTGGACCATATAAATGAGCAGTTCTTC
TRBJ2-5,TRBV5-8,TRBD2,-,CASSFGAGGRETQYF,TGTGCCAGCAGCTTTGGAGCGGGGGGTAGAGAGACCCAGTACTTC
TRBJ2-5,TRBV2,-,-,CASSVRGAGETQYF,TGTGCCAGCAGTGTGCGGGGTGCCGGTGAGACCCAGTACTTC
TRBJ2-3,TRBV6-4,TRBD2,-,CASSPLAGGPTDTQYF,TGTGCCAGCAGTCCTCTAGCGGGAGGGCCGACAGATACGCAGTATTTT
TRBJ1-3,TRBV7-8,TRBD1,-,CASSLGQGDTIYF,TGTGCCAGCAGCTTGGGCCAGGGGGACACCATATATTTT
TRBJ1-1,TRBV7-2,TRBD1,few,CASSSGGGFTEAFF,TGTGCCAGCAGCTCAGGGGGGGGTTTCACTGAAGCTTTCTTT
TRBJ2-7,TRBV5-6,TRBD1,once,CASSPTGGWGEQYF,TGTGCCAGCAGCCCGACAGGGGGTTGGGGCGAGCAGTACTTC
TRBJ2-5,TRBV5-6,-,-,CASSPPESSETQYF,TGTGCCAGCAGCCCCCCGGAAAGCAGTGAGACCCAGTACTTC
TRBJ1-6,TRBV5-6,-,-,CASSPSGREDNSPLHF,TGTGCCAGCAGCCCCAGCGGGAGGGAGGATAATTCACCCCTCCACTTT
TRBJ2-7,TRBV6-1,-,-,CASSRDGNYEQYF,TGTGCCAGCAGTCGGGACGGCAACTACGAGCAGTACTTC
TRBJ2-5,TRBV18,TRBD1,-,CASSLGQGDQETQYF,TGTGCCAGCTCACTGGGACAGGGGGATCAAGAGACCCAGTACTTC
TRBJ2-5,TRBV28,TRBD1,-,CASSPSGGRGETQYF,TGTGCCAGCAGCCCATCAGGGGGCAGAGGAGAGACCCAGTACTTC
TRBJ1-1,TRBV6-5,-,once,CASSGGGAGTEAFF,TGTGCCAGCAGTGGAGGAGGCGCGGGCACTGAAGCTTTCTTT
TRBJ2-7,TRBV28,TRBD1,-,CASSLYGVRTGTYEQYF,TGTGCCAGCAGTTTGTATGGGGTTCGGACAGGGACTTACGAGCAGTACTTC
TRBJ2-1,TRBV11-2,TRBD1,-,CASSLASARGEQFF,TGTGCCAGCAGCTTAGCCAGCGCCAGGGGGGAGCAGTTCTTC
TRBJ1-1,TRBV28,-,-,CASSSLLPLEAFF,TGTGCCAGCAGTTCGCTACTCCCCCTTGAAGCTTTCTTT
TRBJ1-2,TRBV30,-,once,CAWRTTGAPNYGYTF,TGTGCCTGGAGGACGACAGGCGCCCCTAACTATGGCTACACCTTC
TRBJ2-7,TRBV7-2,TRBD1,-,CAGSYSGQAYEQYF,TGTGCCGGCAGTTACTCGGGACAGGCCTACGAGCAGTACTTC